Listed here is a single T cell receptor (beta chain). Only in-frame clones appear in the TCRdb table, and some are missing; sequencing was by immunoSEQ multiplex PCR. The sample carries about 38,000 clones, 80% to 95% recorded once. These data originate in a study of T cell changes during pregnancy in multiple sclerosis. The source is a female donor with multiple sclerosis, enrolled in a pregnancy study. This specimen consisted of CD8+ T cells from peripheral blood mononuclear cells, obtained after pregnancy.

CDR3 residues: CASRQGNTEAFF. The CDR3, as DNA: TGCGCCAGCCGACAGGGGAACACTGAAGCTTTCTTT. This chain uses TRBV4-1 with TRBJ1-1, with TRBD1 matching 7 bases. The V gene's germline CDR1 is MGHRA and CDR2 YSYEKL. The length of the CDR3 is 12 residues. V shed 8 bases and J 1 base; nucleotides not matched to a gene: 1.